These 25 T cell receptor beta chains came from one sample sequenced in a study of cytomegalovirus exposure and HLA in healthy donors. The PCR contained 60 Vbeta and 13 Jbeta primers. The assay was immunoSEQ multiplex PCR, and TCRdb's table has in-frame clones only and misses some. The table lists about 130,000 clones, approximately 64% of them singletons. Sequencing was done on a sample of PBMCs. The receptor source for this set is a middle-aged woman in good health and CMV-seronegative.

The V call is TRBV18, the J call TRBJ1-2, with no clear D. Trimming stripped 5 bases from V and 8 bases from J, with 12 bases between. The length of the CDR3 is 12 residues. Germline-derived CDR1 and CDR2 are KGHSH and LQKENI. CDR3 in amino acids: CASSGSREGYTF. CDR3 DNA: TGTGCCAGCTCAGGTTCGAGGGAAGGCTACACCTTC.

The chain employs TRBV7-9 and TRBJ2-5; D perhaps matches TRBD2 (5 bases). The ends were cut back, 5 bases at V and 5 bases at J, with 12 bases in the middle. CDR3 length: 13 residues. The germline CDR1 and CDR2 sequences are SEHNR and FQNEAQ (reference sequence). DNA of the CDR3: TGTGCCAGCAGCCCCCATGGAGGCGAGACCCAGTACTTC. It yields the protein CASSPHGGETQYF.

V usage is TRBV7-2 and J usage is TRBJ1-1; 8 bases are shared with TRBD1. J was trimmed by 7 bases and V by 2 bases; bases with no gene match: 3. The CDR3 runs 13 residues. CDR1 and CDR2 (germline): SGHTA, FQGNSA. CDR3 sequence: CASSLQGALEAFF. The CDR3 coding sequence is TGTGCCAGCAGCTTACAGGGGGCCCTTGAAGCTTTCTTT.

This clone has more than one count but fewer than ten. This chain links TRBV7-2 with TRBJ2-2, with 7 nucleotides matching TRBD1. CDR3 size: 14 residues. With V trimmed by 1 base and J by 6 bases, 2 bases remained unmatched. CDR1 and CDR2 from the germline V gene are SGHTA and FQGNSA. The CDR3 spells CASSLEGASGELFF. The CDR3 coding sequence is TGTGCCAGCAGCTTAGAGGGGGCTTCCGGGGAGCTGTTTTTT.

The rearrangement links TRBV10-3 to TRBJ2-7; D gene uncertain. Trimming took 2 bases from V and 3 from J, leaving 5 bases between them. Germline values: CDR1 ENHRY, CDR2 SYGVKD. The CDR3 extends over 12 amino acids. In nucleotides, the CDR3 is TGTGCCATCAGTGAGAATCTCTACGAGCAGTACTTC. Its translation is CAISENLYEQYF.

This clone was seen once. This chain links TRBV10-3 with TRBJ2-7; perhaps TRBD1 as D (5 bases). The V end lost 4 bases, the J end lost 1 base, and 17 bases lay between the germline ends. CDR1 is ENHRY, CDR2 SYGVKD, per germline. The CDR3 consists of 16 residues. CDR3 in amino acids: CAISALEQGVSYEQYF. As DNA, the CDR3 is TGTGCCATCAGTGCCTTGGAGCAAGGGGTATCCTACGAGCAGTACTTC.

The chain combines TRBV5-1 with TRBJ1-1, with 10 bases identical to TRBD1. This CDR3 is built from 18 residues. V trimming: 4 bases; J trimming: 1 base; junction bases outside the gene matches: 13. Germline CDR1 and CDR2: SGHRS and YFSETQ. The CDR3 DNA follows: TGCGCCAGCAGCCCCCTGAGCGGGACAGGGGATACGAACACTGAAGCTTTCTTT. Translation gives CASSPLSGTGDTNTEAFF.

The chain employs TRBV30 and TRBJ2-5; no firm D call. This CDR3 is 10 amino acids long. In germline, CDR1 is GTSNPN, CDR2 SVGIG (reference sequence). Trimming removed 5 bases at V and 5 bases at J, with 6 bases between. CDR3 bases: TGTGCCTGGTCGGTGGAGACCCAGTACTTC. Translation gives CAWSVETQYF.

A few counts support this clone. As DNA, the CDR3 is TGTGCCAGCAGGCAAGCGGGGGCGGGCGGTTATGGCTACACCTTC. It translates to CASRQAGAGGYGYTF. This chain links TRBV6-5 with TRBJ1-2, with D maybe TRBD1 (6 bases). Per germline, CDR1 MNHEY and CDR2 SVGAGI. The ends were cut back, 6 bases at V and 5 bases at J, with 19 bases in the middle. The CDR3 extends over 15 amino acids.

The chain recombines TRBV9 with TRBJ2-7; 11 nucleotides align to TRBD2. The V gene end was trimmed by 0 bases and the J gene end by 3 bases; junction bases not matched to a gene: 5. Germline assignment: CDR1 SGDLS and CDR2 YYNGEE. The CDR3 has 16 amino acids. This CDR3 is CASSVDSSGGIYEQYF. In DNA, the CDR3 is TGTGCCAGCAGCGTAGACTCTAGCGGGGGGATCTACGAGCAGTACTTC.

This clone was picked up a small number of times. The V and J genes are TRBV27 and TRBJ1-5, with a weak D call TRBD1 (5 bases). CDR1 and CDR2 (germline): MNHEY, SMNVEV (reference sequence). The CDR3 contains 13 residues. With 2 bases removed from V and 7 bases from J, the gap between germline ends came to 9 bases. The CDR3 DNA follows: TGTGCCAGCAGTTTACAGGGCGAGCAGCCCCAGCATTTT. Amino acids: CASSLQGEQPQHF.

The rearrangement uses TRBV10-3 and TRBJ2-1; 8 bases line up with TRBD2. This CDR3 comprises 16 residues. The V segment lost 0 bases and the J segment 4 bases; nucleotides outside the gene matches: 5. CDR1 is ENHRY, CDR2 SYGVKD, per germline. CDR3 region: CAISESERGLYNEQFF. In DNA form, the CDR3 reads TGTGCCATCAGTGAGTCCGAGCGGGGGCTTTACAATGAGCAGTTCTTC.

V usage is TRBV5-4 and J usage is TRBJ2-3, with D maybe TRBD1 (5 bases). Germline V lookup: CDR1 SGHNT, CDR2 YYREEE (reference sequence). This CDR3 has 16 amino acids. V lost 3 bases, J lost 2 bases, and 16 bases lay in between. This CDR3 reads CASSSQVARATDTQYF. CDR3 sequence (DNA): TGTGCCAGCAGCTCACAGGTAGCCCGAGCCACAGATACGCAGTATTTT.

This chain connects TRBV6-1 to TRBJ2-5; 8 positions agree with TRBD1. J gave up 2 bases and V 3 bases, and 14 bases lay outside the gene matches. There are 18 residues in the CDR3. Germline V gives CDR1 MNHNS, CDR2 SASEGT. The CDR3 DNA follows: TGTGCCAGCAGTGAGTTTGGCCTTGGGAACAGGGGGCAAGAGACCCAGTACTTC. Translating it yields CASSEFGLGNRGQETQYF.

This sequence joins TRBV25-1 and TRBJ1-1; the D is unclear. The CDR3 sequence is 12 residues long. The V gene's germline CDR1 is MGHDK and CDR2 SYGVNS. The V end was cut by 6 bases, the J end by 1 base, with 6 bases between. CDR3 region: CASRGRNTEAFF. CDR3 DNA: TGTGCCAGCAGGGGGAGGAACACTGAAGCTTTCTTT.

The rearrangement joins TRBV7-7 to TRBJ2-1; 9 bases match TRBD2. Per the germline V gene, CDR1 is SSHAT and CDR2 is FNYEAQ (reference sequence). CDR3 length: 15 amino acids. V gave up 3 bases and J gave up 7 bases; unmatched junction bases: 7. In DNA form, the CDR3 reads TGTGCCAGCAGCTTCGGGCGGGGGGGGGTGAATGAGCAGTTCTTC. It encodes CASSFGRGGVNEQFF.

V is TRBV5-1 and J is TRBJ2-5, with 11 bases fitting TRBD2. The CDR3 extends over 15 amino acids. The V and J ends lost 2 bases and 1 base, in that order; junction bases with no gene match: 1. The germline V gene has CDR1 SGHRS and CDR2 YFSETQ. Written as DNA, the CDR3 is TGCGCCAGCAGCTTCGGGACTAGCGGCCAAGAGACCCAGTACTTC. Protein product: CASSFGTSGQETQYF.

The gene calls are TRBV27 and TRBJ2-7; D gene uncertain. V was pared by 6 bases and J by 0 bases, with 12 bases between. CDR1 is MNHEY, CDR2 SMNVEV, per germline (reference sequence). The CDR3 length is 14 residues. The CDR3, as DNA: TGTGCCAGCAGCTCTCAGATTGGCTCCTACGAGCAGTACTTC. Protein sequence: CASSSQIGSYEQYF.

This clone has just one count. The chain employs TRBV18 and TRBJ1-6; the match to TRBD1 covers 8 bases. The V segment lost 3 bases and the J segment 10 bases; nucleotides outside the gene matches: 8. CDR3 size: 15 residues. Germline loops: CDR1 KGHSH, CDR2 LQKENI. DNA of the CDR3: TGTGCCAGCTCACCTGGGACAGGCGGCGTGTCACCCCTCCACTTT. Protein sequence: CASSPGTGGVSPLHF.

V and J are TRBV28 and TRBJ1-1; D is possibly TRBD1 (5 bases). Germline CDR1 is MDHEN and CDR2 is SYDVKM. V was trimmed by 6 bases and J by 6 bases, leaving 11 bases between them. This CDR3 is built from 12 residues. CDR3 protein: CASRQDDPEAFF. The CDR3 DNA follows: TGTGCCAGCAGACAGGATGACCCTGAAGCTTTCTTT.

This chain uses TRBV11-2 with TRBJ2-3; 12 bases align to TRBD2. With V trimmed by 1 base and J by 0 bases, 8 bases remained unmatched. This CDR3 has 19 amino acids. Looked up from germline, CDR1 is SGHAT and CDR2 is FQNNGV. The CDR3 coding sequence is TGTGCCAGCAGCTTAGCTGGACTAGCGGGGAAGTCTAGCACAGATACGCAGTATTTT. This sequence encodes CASSLAGLAGKSSTDTQYF.

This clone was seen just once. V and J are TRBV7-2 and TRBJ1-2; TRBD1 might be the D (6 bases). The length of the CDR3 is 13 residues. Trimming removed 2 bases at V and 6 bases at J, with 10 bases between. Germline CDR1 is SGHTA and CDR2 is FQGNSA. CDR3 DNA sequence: TGTGCCAGCAGCTTATGGGAGGGGGATGGCTACACCTTC. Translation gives CASSLWEGDGYTF.

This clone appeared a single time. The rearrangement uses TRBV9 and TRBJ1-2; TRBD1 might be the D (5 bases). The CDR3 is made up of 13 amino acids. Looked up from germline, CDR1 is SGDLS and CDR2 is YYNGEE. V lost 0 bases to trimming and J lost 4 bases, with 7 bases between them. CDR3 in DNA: TGTGCCAGCAGCGTAGTGGGGGGCTATGGCTACACCTTC. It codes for CASSVVGGYGYTF.

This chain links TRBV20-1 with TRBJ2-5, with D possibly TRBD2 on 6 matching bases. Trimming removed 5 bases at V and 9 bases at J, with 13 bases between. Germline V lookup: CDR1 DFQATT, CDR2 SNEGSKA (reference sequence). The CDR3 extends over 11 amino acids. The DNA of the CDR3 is TGCAGTGCTTCCCATAGGGAGGCCCAGTACTTC. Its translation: CSASHREAQYF.

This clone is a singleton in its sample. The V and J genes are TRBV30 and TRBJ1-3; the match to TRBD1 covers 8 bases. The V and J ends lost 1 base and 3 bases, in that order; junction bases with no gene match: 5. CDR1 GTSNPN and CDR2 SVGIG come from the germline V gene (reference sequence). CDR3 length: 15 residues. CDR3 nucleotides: TGTGCCTGGAGTGGGACAGGGTCCGGTGGAAACACCATATATTTT. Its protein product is CAWSGTGSGGNTIYF.